This T cell receptor (beta chain) comes out of a study of shared clonotypes between healthy human individuals (dated by TCRdb to 2018 to 2021). Notes on the research overall: A couple of women and a few men aged 18 to 49 years were included in the cohort. Per donor, three plates each were used for CD4 naive and CD4 memory, two for CD8 naive, and one for CD8 memory. Blood TCR repertoires of a handful of healthy adults were deeply sequenced to estimate repertoire size and the extent of clonotype sharing between individuals. To increase sequencing depth and limit assay-specific biases, TCR repertoire library preparation and sequencing were carried out by different laboratories using diverse techniques. Leukapheresis yielded between about 0.85 and 9.5 billion PBMCs per donor. The full study reports these points: Sampling was restricted to blood, and TCR repertoires in tissue are likely to differ from TCR repertoires in blood. Based on pairwise subsampling, the degree of clonotype sharing among donors was expected to be affected by sequencing depth. The small number of donors limited the genetic and exposure-history diversity represented. Estimated clonotype richness was generally larger for naive than for memory subsets. When a few donors were compared, the shared fraction of clonotypes was about 5.4% for naive CD4, roughly 3.4% for naive CD8, more than 2% for memory CD4, and less than 0.5% for memory CD8. Even with the large sequencing depth, rarefaction of the sorted-subset datasets indicated that sequencing was incomplete. Compared with non-shared clonotypes, clonotypes shared by all four sorted-subset donors had higher generation probabilities.

For CDR1 and CDR2, the germline V gene lists SNHLY and FYNNEI. The CDR3 has 15 amino acids, counting the end cysteine and phenylalanine. Just the 45-base CDR3 DNA is kept, in frame starting at base 1. Trimming removed 1 base from V and 3 bases from J, leaving 13 bases between the germline ends. Using the deep immunoSEQ assay, multiplex PCR amplified TCR CDR3 regions from genomic DNA. Extracted genomic DNA from each cell subset was spread evenly across all wells of several immunoSEQ 96-well plates, with each plate serving as a replicate. For sorted subsets, around 200 ng genomic DNA, equal to 30,000 to 35,000 T cell genomes, was loaded into each replicate PCR. The purified libraries were quantified using a Qubit 3.0 fluorometer, sized with a Bioanalyzer 2100, and then quantified again using the KAPA Library Quantification kit. A separate single-read 150-cycle Illumina NextSeq 550 flow cell was used to sequence each immunoSEQ 96-well plate. The paper's processing steps were these. The immunoSEQ output contained only junctional sequences without quality scores, so filtering could not match that applied to full-length reads. To assign V/J genes and CDR3, sequences were annotated using PyIR, a Python wrapper for IgBLAST v1.9, with IMGT germline references. Any read was removed if the V/J assignment was weak (E-value above 1e-6), the CDR3 was missing, or the read contained stop codons, out-of-frame junctions, or ambiguous translated residues. V3J clonotypes were defined by identical inferred V gene, J gene, and CDR3 amino acid sequence. The percentage overlap between two repertoires was calculated by dividing the number of shared unique clonotypes by the size of the smaller repertoire. Richness of each repertoire was evaluated using RTK rarefaction, the Chao1 estimator, and Recon v2.1 estimates of unobserved clonotypes. For all TCRbeta clonotypes obtained by the gDNA method from a few donors, generation probabilities were computed with OLGA. Held by TCRdb, this immuneACCESS table contains in-frame sequences only and omits some clones. Under half of the omission traces to an unresolved V gene where checked; the cause of the rest is unknown. From that table come the V and J calls and clone size; the DNA was used to work out D and trimming. Across this sample there are around 2.1 million clones, with roughly 91% seen only once. 1.5% to 2% of the sample is in the top ten clones.

With respect to this clone: Its antigen is not yet known. No much larger clone is present one base from it, and per-base qualities are unavailable.

CD8 naive samples were obtained by positive selection for CCR7 among CD45RO-negative cells, yielding a CD45RA+CCR7+ population from which TemRA cells were excluded. Donors were healthy HIV-negative adults with no recently reported acute infections or vaccinations. Only Caucasian adults living in Nashville, Tennessee, USA were represented among the donors. After blood collection by leukapheresis, PBMCs were isolated using Ficoll-Histopaque density gradient centrifugation and then cryopreserved in the vapor phase of liquid nitrogen. Analytical flow cytometry was used to check the purity and quantity of every magnetically sorted T cell population. Genomic DNA was isolated from each sorted fraction and quantified by UV absorbance on a Nanodrop 2000c.

Sequenced sample: naive CD8+ T cells from PBMCs. Read against the paper, the sample's cell subset or site label means: CD45RA+CCR7+. This clonotype originated in a man between 18 and 35 years old in good health. Some clones in this sample may be carry-over from other donors' samples. The sequence links TRBV2 to TRBJ2-7, with the D gene tentatively TRBD1 or TRBD2, based on 5 matching bases in each. The nucleotides are TGTGCCAGCAGTGAAGGGGGGAGTCGGTACTACGAGCAGTACTTC. This yields the protein CASSEGGSRYYEQYF. Extended through the reference TRBV2 and TRBJ2-7 proteins, this CDR3 yields the full variable domain: EPEVTQTPSHQVTQMGQEVILRCVPISNHLYFYWYRQILGQKVEFLVSFYNNEISEKSEIFDDQFSVERPDGSNFTLKIRSTKLEDSAMYFCASSEGGSRYYEQYFGPGTRLTVT.